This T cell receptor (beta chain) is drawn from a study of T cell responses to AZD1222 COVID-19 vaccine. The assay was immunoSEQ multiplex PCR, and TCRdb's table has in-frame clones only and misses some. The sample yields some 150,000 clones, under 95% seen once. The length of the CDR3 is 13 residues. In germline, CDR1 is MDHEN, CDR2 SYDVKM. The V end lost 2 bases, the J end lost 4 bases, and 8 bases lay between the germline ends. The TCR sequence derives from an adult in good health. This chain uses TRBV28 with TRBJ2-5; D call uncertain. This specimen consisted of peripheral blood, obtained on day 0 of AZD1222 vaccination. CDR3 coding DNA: TGTGCCAGCAGTTTAGGCGGTCGAGAGACCCAGTACTTC. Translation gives CASSLGGRETQYF.